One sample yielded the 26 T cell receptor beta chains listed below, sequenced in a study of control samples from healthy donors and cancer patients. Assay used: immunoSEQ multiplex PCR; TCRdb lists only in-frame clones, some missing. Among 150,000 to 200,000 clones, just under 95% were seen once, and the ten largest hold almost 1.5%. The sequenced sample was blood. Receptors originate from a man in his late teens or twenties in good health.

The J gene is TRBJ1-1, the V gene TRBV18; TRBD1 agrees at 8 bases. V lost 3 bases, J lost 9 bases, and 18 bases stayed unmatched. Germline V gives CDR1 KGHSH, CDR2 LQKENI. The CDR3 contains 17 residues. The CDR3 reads CASSPDRAPGRESKAFF. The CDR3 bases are TGTGCCAGCTCACCGGACAGGGCCCCGGGGCGGGAAAGTAAAGCTTTCTTT.

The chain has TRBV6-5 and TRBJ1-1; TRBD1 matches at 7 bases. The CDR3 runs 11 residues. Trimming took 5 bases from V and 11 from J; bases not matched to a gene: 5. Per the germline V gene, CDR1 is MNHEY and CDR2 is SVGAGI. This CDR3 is CASSRDRVAFF. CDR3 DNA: TGTGCCAGCAGTCGGGACAGAGTGGCTTTCTTT.

CDR3: CASSRSTEAFF. CDR3 in DNA: TGTGCCAGCAGTCGAAGCACTGAAGCTTTCTTT. The chain recombines TRBV12-3 or TRBV12-4 with TRBJ1-1; D call uncertain. V shed 5 bases and J shed 4 bases, with 5 bases lying between them. CDR3 length: 11 residues.

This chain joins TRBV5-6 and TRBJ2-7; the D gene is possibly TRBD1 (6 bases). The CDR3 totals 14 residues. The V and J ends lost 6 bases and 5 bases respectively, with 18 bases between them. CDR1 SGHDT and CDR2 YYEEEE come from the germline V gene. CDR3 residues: CASIGRGGSNEQYF. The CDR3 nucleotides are TGTGCCAGCATCGGGCGAGGGGGTAGCAACGAGCAGTACTTC.

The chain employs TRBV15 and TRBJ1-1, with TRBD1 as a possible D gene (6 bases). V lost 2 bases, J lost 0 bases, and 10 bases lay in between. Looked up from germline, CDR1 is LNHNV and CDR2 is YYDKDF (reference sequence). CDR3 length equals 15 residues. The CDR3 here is CATSRSQGMNTEAFF. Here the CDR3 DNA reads TGTGCCACCAGCAGATCCCAGGGGATGAACACTGAAGCTTTCTTT.

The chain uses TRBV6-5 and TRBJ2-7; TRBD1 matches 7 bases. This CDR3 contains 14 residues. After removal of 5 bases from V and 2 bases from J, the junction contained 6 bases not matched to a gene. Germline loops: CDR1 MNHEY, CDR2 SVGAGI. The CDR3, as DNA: TGTGCCAGCAGTCCAGACAGGGAACCCTACGAGCAGTACTTC. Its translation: CASSPDREPYEQYF.

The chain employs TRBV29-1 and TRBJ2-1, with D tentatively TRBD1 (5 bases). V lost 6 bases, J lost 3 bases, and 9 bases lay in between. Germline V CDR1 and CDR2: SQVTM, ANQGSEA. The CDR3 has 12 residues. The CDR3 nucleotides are TGCAGCGTCTCAGGGTTCTACAATGAGCAGTTCTTC. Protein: CSVSGFYNEQFF.

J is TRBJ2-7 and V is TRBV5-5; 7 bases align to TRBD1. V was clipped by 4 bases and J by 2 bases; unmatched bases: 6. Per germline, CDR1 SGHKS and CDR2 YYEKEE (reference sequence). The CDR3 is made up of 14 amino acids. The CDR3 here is CASSPGTVAYEQYF. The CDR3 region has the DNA TGTGCCAGCAGCCCCGGGACAGTAGCCTACGAGCAGTACTTC.

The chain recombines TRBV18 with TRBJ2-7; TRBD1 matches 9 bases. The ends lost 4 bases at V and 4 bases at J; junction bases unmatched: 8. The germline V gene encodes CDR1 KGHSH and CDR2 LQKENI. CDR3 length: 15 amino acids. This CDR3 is CASSRETGGTYEQYF. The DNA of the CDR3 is TGTGCCAGCTCACGCGAGACAGGGGGAACATACGAGCAGTACTTC.

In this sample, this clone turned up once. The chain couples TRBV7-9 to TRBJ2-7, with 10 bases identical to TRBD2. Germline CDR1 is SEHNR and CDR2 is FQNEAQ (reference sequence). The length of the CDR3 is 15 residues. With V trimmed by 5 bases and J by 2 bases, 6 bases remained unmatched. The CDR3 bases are TGTGCCAGCAGCCAAGGAGCGGGGGGGGCCTACGAGCAGTACTTC. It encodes CASSQGAGGAYEQYF.

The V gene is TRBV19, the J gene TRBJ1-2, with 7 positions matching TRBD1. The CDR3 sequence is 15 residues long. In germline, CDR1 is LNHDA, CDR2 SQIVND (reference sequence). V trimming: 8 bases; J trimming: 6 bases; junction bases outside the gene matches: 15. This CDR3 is CASSIKRQGVDGYTF. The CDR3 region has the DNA TGTGCCAGTTCTATAAAACGACAGGGTGTGGATGGCTACACCTTC.

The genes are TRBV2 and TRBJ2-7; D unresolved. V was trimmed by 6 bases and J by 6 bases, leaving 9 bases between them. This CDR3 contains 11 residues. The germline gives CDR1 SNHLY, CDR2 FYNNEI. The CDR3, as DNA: TGTGCCAGCAGGACTTACACCGAGCAGTACTTC. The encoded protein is CASRTYTEQYF.

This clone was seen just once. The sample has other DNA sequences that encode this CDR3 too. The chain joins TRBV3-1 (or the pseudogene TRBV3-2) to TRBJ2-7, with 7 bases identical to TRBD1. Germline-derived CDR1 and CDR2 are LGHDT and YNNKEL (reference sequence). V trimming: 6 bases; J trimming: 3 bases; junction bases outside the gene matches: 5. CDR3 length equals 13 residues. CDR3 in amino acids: CASSPGQIYEQYF. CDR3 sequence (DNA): TGTGCCAGCAGTCCGGGACAGATCTACGAGCAGTACTTC.

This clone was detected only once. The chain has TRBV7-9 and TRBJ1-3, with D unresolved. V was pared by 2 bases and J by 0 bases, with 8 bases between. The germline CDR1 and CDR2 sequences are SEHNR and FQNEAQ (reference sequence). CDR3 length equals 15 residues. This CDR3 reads CASSLREDSGNTIYF. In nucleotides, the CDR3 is TGTGCCAGCAGCTTAAGGGAGGACTCTGGAAACACCATATATTTT.

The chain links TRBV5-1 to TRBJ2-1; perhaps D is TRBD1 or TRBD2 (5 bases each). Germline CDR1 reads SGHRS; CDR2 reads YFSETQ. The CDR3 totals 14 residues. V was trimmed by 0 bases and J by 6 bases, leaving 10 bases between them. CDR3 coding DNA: TGCGCCAGCAGCTTGGGGGACGCAGTCAATGAGCAGTTCTTC. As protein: CASSLGDAVNEQFF. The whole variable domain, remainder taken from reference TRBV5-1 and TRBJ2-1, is KAGVTQTPRYLIKTRGQQVTLSCSPISGHRSVSWYQQTPGQGLQFLFEYFSETQRNKGNFPGRFSGRQFSNSRSEMNVSTLELGDSALYLCASSLGDAVNEQFFGPGTRLTVL.

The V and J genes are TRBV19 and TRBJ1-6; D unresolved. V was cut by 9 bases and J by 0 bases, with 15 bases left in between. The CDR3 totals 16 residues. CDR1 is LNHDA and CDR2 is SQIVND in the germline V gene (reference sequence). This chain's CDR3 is CASTTESSSYNSPLHF. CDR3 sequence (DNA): TGTGCCAGCACAACAGAGTCGAGCTCCTATAATTCACCCCTCCACTTT.

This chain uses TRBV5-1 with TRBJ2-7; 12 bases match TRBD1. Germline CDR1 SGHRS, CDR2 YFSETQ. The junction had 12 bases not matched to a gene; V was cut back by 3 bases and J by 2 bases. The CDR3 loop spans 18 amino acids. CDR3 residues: CASSSAPGQGAKAYEQYF. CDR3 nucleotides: TGCGCCAGCAGCTCTGCACCGGGACAGGGGGCGAAAGCCTACGAGCAGTACTTC. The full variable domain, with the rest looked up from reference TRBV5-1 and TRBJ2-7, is KAGVTQTPRYLIKTRGQQVTLSCSPISGHRSVSWYQQTPGQGLQFLFEYFSETQRNKGNFPGRFSGRQFSNSRSEMNVSTLELGDSALYLCASSSAPGQGAKAYEQYFGPGTRLTVT.

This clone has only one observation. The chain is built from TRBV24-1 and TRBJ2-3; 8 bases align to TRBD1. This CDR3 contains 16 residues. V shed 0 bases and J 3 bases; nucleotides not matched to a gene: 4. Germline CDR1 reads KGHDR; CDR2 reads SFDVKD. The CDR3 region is CATSDLLQGETDTQYF. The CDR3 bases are TGTGCCACCAGTGATTTGCTACAGGGGGAAACAGATACGCAGTATTTT.

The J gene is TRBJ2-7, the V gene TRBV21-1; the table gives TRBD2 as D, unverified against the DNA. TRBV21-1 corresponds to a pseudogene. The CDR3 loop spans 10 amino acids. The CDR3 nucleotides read TGCAGCGTAAGAGGGCGCGAGCAGTACTTC. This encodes CSVRGREQYF.

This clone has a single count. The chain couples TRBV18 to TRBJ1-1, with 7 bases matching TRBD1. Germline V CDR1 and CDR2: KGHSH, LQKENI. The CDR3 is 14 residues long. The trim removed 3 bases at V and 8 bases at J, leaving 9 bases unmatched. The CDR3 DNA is TGTGCCAGCTCACCCGCGGCAGGGGGAATGGAAGCTTTCTTT. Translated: CASSPAAGGMEAFF.

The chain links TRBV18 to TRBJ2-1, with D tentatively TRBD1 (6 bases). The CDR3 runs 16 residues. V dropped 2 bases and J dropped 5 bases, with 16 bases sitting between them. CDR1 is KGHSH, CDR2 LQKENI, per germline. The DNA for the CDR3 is TGTGCCAGCTCACCAGGGGACACTTTCACACACAATGAGCAGTTCTTC. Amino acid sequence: CASSPGDTFTHNEQFF.

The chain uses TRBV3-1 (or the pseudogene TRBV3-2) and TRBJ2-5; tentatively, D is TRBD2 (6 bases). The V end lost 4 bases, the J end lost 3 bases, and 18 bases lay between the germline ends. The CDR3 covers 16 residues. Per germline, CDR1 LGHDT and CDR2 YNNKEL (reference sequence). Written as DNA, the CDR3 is TGTGCCAGCAGCCTATCTCCCGGGACTCAAAAAGAGACCCAGTACTTC. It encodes CASSLSPGTQKETQYF.

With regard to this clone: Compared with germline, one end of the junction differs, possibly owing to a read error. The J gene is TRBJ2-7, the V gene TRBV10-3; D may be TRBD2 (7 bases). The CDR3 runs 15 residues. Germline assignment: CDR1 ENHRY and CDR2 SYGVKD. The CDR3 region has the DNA TGTGCCATCAGTGAGTCGCGGGGGCCCTCCCACGAGCAGTACTTC. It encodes CAISESRGPSHEQYF.

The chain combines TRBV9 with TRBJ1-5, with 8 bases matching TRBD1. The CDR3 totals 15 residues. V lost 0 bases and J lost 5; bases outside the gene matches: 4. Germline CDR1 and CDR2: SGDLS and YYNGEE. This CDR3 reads CASSVGQGADQPQHF. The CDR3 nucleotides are TGTGCCAGCAGCGTAGGGCAGGGGGCAGATCAGCCCCAGCATTTT.

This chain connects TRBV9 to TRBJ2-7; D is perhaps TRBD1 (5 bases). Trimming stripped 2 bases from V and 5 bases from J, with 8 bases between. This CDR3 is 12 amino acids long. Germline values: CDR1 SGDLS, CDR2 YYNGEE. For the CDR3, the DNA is TGTGCCAGCAGCGTTCAGGGTCACGAGCAGTACTTC. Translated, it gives CASSVQGHEQYF.

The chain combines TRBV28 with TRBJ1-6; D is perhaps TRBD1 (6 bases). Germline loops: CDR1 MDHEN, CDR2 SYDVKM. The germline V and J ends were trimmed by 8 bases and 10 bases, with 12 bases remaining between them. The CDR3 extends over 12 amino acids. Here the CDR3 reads CASGGGESPLHF. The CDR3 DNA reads TGTGCCAGCGGAGGGGGGGAATCACCCCTCCACTTT.